This TCR beta chain was profiled in a study of T-cell memory formation after mild COVID-19. Turning to the study itself: For the most part, TCR clusters were specific to one donor.

Each CDR3 protein is one row after TCRdb ran MiXCR on the 5' RACE reads. The sample shows hundreds of thousands of distinct CDR3 sequences, approximately 23% of them seen only once. This clonotype was counted between two and nine times. The CDR3 is 15 residues long. Trimming took 1 base from V and 3 from J, leaving 13 bases between them. Germline CDR1 SGHRS, CDR2 YFSETQ. The sequence was obtained from an adult woman who had mild COVID-19 (a few samples of this study predate the infection). Cell type and time point are not known. This sequence joins TRBV5-1 and TRBJ1-1, with D unresolved. Sequencing was done on a sample of PBMCs or a T cell subset sorted from them (not recorded which). The CDR3 coding sequence is TGCGCCAGCAGCTTGATCCGGAGCTGGGACACTGAAGCTTTCTTT. It encodes CASSLIRSWDTEAFF.